The entry that follows covers one TCR beta chain sequence. Its target antigen remains unknown. Base qualities are not at hand, and no much larger clone is one base apart. The data originate from a study of blood T cell repertoires in COVID-19 (TCRdb year 2020). For the study in its entirety: Samples covering the acute and convalescent phases of COVID-19 were provided by collaborators in the United States, Italy and Spain. The prospective study material was composed of cDNA or gDNA derived from T cells, B-cell-depleted T cells, or PBMCs. The dataset comprised deeply sampled blood TCRbeta repertoires from subjects exposed to, actively infected with, or recovered from COVID-19. A freely available public database, intended as a resource for researchers studying the immune response to SARS-CoV-2, is where the repertoires were released. Samples were obtained from the ongoing ImmuneRACE study (first 160 participants) and from over a thousand subjects provided by 6 global collaborators. The sample metadata nearly always contained a de-identified subject ID, COVID-19 status, age in years and sex. HLA class I and class II types, where available, came from metadata supplied by the sample provider rather than from assay-based typing. The investigation overall reported the following: The quantity of clinical and demographic metadata differed by source and by participant and was supplied without curation.

Whole blood was collected in K2EDTA tubes by collaborating institutions according to the institutions' own protocols. Collaborator samples were shipped for TCRbeta analysis as frozen whole blood, isolated PBMCs, or DNA extracted from either sample type. TCRbeta CDR3 regions were amplified from genomic DNA by means of the immunoSEQ Assay, a bias-controlled multiplex PCR. In the source study's methods: The number of nucleated cells in each sample was estimated by amplification of reference gene primers within the assay. Sequence reads were collapsed and filtered to measure the absolute abundance of every unique TCRbeta CDR3 rearrangement. For each sample, productive Simpson clonality was calculated as the square root of Simpson's diversity index over productive rearrangements. The source is immuneACCESS, and TCRdb retained only in-frame sequences with V and J called. Part of the clones is not carried over; for the studies checked, unresolved V genes explain less than half of this, and the remainder is unexplained. V and J calls and clone size come straight from that table; D and trimming were deduced from the DNA. This sample lists roughly 32,000 clones; approximately 86% were detected once. The ten most abundant clones make up under 30% of the sample.

The germline V gene provides CDR1 MNHEY and CDR2 SVGAGI. The CDR3 spans 13 residues, from the cysteine through the phenylalanine. The retained sequence is limited to the CDR3, 39 bases, with the frame set at the first base. The V and J ends are trimmed by 7 bases and 7 bases, leaving 16 bases between them. The sequencing input was peripheral blood. This TCR was recovered from a human donor in a cohort sampled during active COVID-19. This chain is built from TRBV6-5 and TRBJ1-2; the D gene identity is not certain. CDR3 region: CASTRSPERGYTF. The DNA is as follows: TGTGCCAGCACCCGTTCCCCGGAGCGTGGCTACACCTTC.